This T cell receptor (beta chain) emerged from a study of blood T cells in healthy people across ages. A second PCR, run for about 6 to 11 cycles, used a sample-barcoded 5' primer plus a J-beta primer mix. In TCRdb, the 5' RACE reads were re-called with MiXCR into one record per CDR3 protein. The sample lists hundreds of thousands of distinct CDR3 sequences; about 62% were seen once. Regarding the study as a whole: A strong correlation between TCR beta diversity and naive T cell percentage was seen.

Per the germline V gene, CDR1 is SQVTM and CDR2 is ANQGSEA. V lost 4 bases to trimming and J lost 0 bases, with 6 bases between them. The CDR3 runs 12 residues. As for this clonotype: Antigen: not known.

Donors were systemically healthy Caucasian individuals from Russia aged about 6 to 90 years. The source of this sequence is a man aged 25-45 years in good health. The material sequenced was blood. The chain has TRBV29-1 and TRBJ2-5; no reliable D call. The CDR3 bases are TGCAGCGTTGTGGATAACCAAGAGACCCAGTACTTC. The encoded protein is CSVVDNQETQYF.